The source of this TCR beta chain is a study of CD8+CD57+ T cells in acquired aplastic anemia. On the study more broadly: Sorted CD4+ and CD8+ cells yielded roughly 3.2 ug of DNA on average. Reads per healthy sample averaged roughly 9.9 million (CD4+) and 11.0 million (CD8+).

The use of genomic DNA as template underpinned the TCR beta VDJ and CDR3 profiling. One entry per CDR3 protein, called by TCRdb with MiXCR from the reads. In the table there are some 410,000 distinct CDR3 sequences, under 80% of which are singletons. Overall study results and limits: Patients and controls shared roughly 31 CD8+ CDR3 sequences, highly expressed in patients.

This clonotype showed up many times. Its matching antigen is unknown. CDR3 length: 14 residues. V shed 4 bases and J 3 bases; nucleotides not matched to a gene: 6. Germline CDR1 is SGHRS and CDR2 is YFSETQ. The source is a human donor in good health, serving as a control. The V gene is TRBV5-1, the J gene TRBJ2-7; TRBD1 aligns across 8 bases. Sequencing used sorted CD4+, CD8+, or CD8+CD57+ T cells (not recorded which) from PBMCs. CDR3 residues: CASSADRGNYEQYF. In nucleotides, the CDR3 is TGCGCCAGCAGCGCCGACAGGGGAAACTACGAGCAGTACTTC.